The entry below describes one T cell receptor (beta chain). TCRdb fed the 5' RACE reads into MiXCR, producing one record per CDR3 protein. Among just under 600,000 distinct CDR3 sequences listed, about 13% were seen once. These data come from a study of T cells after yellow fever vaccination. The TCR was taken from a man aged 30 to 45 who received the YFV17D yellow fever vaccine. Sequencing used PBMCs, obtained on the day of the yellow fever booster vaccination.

The CDR3 sequence is CASSPGGGGIRSQPQHF. As DNA, the CDR3 is TGTGCCAGCAGCCCGGGGGGTGGGGGGATTCGGTCTCAGCCCCAGCATTTT. The chain uses TRBV7-2 and TRBJ1-5; D might be TRBD1 (5 bases). Germline CDR1 is SGHTA and CDR2 is FQGNSA. The CDR3 contains 17 residues. V shed 5 bases and J shed 6 bases, with 23 bases lying between them.